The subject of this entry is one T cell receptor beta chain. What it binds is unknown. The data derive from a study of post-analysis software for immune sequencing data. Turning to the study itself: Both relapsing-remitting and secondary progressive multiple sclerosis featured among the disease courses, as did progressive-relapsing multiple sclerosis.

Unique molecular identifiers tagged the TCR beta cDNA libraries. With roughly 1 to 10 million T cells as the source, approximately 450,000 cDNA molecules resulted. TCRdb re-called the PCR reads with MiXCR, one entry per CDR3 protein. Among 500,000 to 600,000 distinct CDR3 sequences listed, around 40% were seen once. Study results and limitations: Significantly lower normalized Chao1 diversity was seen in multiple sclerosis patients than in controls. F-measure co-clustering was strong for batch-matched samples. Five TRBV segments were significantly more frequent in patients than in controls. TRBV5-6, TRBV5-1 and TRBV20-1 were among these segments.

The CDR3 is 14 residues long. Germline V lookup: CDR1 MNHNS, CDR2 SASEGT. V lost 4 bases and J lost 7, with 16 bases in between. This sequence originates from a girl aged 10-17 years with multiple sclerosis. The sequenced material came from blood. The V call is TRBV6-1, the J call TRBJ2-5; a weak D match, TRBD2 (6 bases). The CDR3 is CASSVTLGTGTQYF. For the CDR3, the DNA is TGTGCCAGCAGTGTGACCCTTGGGACTGGGACCCAGTACTTC.